This T cell receptor (beta chain) was observed in a study of T-cell reconstitution after alpha-beta-depleted transplantation in children. The library targeted TCRbeta and was prepared with unique molecular identifiers. MiXCR, applied by TCRdb to the PCR reads, yields one record per CDR3 protein. The data contain about 77,000 distinct CDR3 sequences, about a sixth of them seen just once; the ten biggest clones take up 51%. Whole-study results and caveats: Two months or so post-transplant, alpha-beta T cells reportedly derived from several hundred expanded graft clones.

The CDR3 runs 15 residues. V gave up 0 bases and J gave up 2 bases, with 12 bases separating them. Germline V gene data show CDR1 as SGHRS and CDR2 as YFSETQ. About this clonotype itself: Its specificity is not known.

The TCR was taken from a male patient aged 2-9 years who had a stem cell transplant for acute lymphoblastic leukemia, so the T cells may come from the graft donor. The sequencing here drew on PBMCs, mostly from graft donor cells, taken 360 days after TCRalphabeta/CD19-depleted stem cell transplant. V is TRBV5-1 and J is TRBJ2-7, with D unclear. The CDR3 nucleotides are TGCGCCAGCAGCTTGGTGTCCATCCCTACCTACGAGCAGTACTTC. Amino acid sequence: CASSLVSIPTYEQYF. Variable domain in full (rest from reference TRBV5-1 and TRBJ2-7): KAGVTQTPRYLIKTRGQQVTLSCSPISGHRSVSWYQQTPGQGLQFLFEYFSETQRNKGNFPGRFSGRQFSNSRSEMNVSTLELGDSALYLCASSLVSIPTYEQYFGPGTRLTVT.